These 10 T cell receptor beta chains were sequenced from one sample in a study of cytomegalovirus exposure and HLA in healthy donors. The PCR ran on 60 Vbeta and 13 Jbeta primers. Profiling relied on immunoSEQ multiplex PCR, and the TCRdb table lists in-frame clones only, not all of them. The table has tens of thousands of clones, around 78% seen once. Sequencing used PBMCs. Receptors were obtained from a male donor in good health and CMV-seropositive.

This clone has only a few counts. This chain uses TRBV7-2 with TRBJ2-1; no clear D gene. CDR1 is SGHTA, CDR2 FQGNSA, per germline. CDR3 length: 12 residues. V was shortened by 5 bases and J by 12 bases, with 14 bases between the two germline ends. CDR3 residues: CASSPNESGQFF. CDR3 nucleotides: TGTGCCAGCAGCCCCAACGAATCGGGGCAGTTCTTC. Supplemented by reference TRBV7-2 and TRBJ2-1, the full variable domain reads GAGVSQSPSNKVTEKGKDVELRCDPISGHTALYWYRQSLGQGLEFLIYFQGNSAPDKSGLPSDRFSAERTGGSVSTLTIQRTQQEDSAVYLCASSPNESGQFFGPGTRLTVL.

This CDR3 reads CATSRDFMGGYGYTF. The CDR3 DNA reads as TGTGCCACCAGCAGAGACTTCATGGGAGGCTATGGCTACACCTTC. V is TRBV15 and J is TRBJ1-2; D is undetermined. Germline CDR1 LNHNV, CDR2 YYDKDF (reference sequence). The CDR3 runs 15 residues. With 0 bases removed from V and 4 bases from J, the gap between germline ends came to 12 bases.

The chain is built from TRBV5-1 and TRBJ2-5; perhaps TRBD2 as D (5 bases). This CDR3 spans 16 amino acids. Trimming removed 0 bases from V and 5 bases from J, with 17 bases in between. Germline loops: CDR1 SGHRS, CDR2 YFSETQ. CDR3 in DNA: TGCGCCAGCAGCTTGGTTCAGGTGGGAGACGGGGAGACCCAGTACTTC. Protein: CASSLVQVGDGETQYF.

The gene calls are TRBV28 and TRBJ1-5; 10 bases are shared with TRBD1. The J segment lost 5 bases and the V segment lost 6 bases, leaving 4 bases of the junction unmatched. CDR1 is MDHEN and CDR2 is SYDVKM in the germline V gene. The CDR3 contains 14 residues. In DNA, the CDR3 is TGTGCCAGCAGCCAGACAGGGGGCGATCAGCCCCAGCATTTT. Amino acids: CASSQTGGDQPQHF.

V gene TRBV9 combines with J gene TRBJ1-2, with D perhaps TRBD1 (6 bases). V lost 0 bases and J lost 3, with 15 bases in between. Germline V CDR1 and CDR2: SGDLS, YYNGEE. The CDR3 is 16 residues long. CDR3 sequence (DNA): TGTGCCAGCAGCGTAGCTACGAGGGGGATTTACTATGGCTACACCTTC. Translating gives CASSVATRGIYYGYTF. Full variable domain (remainder filled in from reference TRBV9 and TRBJ1-2): DSGVTQTPKHLITATGQRVTLRCSPRSGDLSVYWYQQSLDQGLQFLIQYYNGEERAKGNILERFSAQQFPDLHSELNLSSLELGDSALYFCASSVATRGIYYGYTFGSGTRLTVV.

The chain has TRBV2 and TRBJ1-4; 9 bases agree with TRBD1. The V gene's germline CDR1 is SNHLY and CDR2 FYNNEI. The CDR3 extends over 14 amino acids. The V and J ends lost 6 bases and 12 bases, in that order; junction bases with no gene match: 11. The CDR3 is CASSGTGRRGQLFF. The CDR3 DNA reads as TGTGCCAGCAGCGGGACAGGGCGGAGGGGACAACTGTTTTTT.

The V gene is TRBV11-2, the J gene TRBJ2-2, with D possibly being TRBD1 (5 bases). Germline V gene data show CDR1 as SGHAT and CDR2 as FQNNGV. V was cut by 8 bases and J by 6 bases, with 10 bases left in between. The CDR3 totals 12 residues. The CDR3 sequence is CASDSGAGELFF. The CDR3 DNA sequence: TGTGCCAGCGACAGTGGGGCCGGGGAGCTGTTTTTT.

The table lists this clone with a count of one. The chain employs TRBV19 and TRBJ2-3, with D possibly being TRBD1 (5 bases). V lost 6 bases and J lost 3, with 7 bases in between. This CDR3 has 12 residues. Germline CDR1 and CDR2: LNHDA and SQIVND (reference sequence). The CDR3 DNA reads TGTGCCAGTAGCGGACAAACAGATACGCAGTATTTT. This gives the protein CASSGQTDTQYF.

The V and J genes are TRBV4-1 and TRBJ2-3, with 7 positions matching TRBD2. V gave up 1 base and J gave up 1 base; unmatched junction bases: 5. Looked up from germline, CDR1 is MGHRA and CDR2 is YSYEKL. The CDR3 has 16 amino acids. CDR3 in DNA: TGCGCCAGCAGCCAAGGTAGGGCGGGAGGCACAGATACGCAGTATTTT. This gives the protein CASSQGRAGGTDTQYF.

The CDR3 reads CASSIGTVSNQPQHF. The CDR3 DNA reads TGTGCCAGTAGTATAGGGACAGTTAGCAATCAGCCCCAGCATTTT. This rearrangement joins TRBV19 to TRBJ1-5; TRBD1 is a possible D gene (6 bases). The length of the CDR3 is 15 residues. Per the germline V gene, CDR1 is LNHDA and CDR2 is SQIVND (reference sequence). With 1 base removed from V and 0 bases from J, the gap between germline ends came to 7 bases.